This entry concerns a single T cell receptor beta chain. J was trimmed by 8 bases and V by 3 bases; bases with no gene match: 5. Germline V gene sequence: CDR1 SGHRS, CDR2 YFSETQ. This CDR3 contains 15 residues. This record belongs to a study of blood T cell repertoires in COVID-19. Profiled with immunoSEQ multiplex PCR; TCRdb holds only in-frame clones, not every one. The repertoire holds 140,000 to 150,000 clones, 78% seen once, with approximately 6% in the top ten. The receptor was isolated from a woman between 45 and 60 years old who had recovered from COVID-19. Sequenced material: PBMCs or T cells enriched from blood (not recorded which). The chain couples TRBV5-1 to TRBJ2-1; 13 bases align to TRBD2. In nucleotides, the CDR3 is TGCGCCAGCAGCTCCCCCGGGACTAGCGGGGATGAGCAGTTCTTC. This gives the protein CASSSPGTSGDEQFF.